The 32 T cell receptor beta chains in this list originate from one sample, sequenced in a study of T cells in Graves' hyperthyroidism and ophthalmopathy (dated by TCRdb to between 2018 and 2021). The library came from multiplex PCR. The reads were generated on an Illumina HiSeq 2000. TCR beta CDR3 regions were amplified from RNA transcripts. The first round of RT-PCR for the TCR CDR3 was performed with the HTBI primer set and the Qiagen OneStep RT-PCR kit. TCRdb reworked the public reads: Q25 trimming with fastp, MiXCR clone assembly, productive beta chains retained. CDR3 protein sequences are deduplicated, and each keeps its most common genes and DNA. The table for this sample lists about 280,000 distinct CDR3 sequences; under 30% of them were counted only once. Of the sample, about a quarter falls within the top ten clones. The sample consisted of blood. These receptors came from a man aged 35 to 55 with Graves' hyperthyroidism that later progressed to Graves' ophthalmopathy.

This clonotype was recorded many times. The CDR3 sequence: CATSDSGQSNQPQHF. The DNA of the CDR3 is TGTGCCACCAGTGATTCGGGACAGAGCAATCAGCCCCAGCATTTT. J is TRBJ1-5 and V is TRBV24-1, with 7 bases aligning to TRBD1. CDR1 is KGHDR, CDR2 SFDVKD, per germline. The V gene end was trimmed by 2 bases and the J gene end by 1 base; junction bases not matched to a gene: 1. This CDR3 is built from 15 residues.

This clonotype has a count of ten or more. J is TRBJ2-7 and V is TRBV6-4; 8 nucleotides align to TRBD2. This CDR3 is built from 15 residues. J gave up 4 bases and V 6 bases, and 11 bases lay outside the gene matches. Germline loops: CDR1 MRHNA, CDR2 SNTAGT. This CDR3 reads CASRRESGRFYEQYF. CDR3 nucleotide sequence: TGTGCCAGCAGGAGGGAGAGCGGGAGATTTTACGAGCAGTACTTC.

The chain links TRBV12-3 or TRBV12-4 to TRBJ1-5; D is perhaps TRBD1 (6 bases). The ends were cut back, 7 bases at V and 5 bases at J, with 18 bases in the middle. The CDR3 is 15 residues long. Here the CDR3 reads CASTLEQGWYQPQHF. CDR3 DNA sequence: TGTGCCAGCACTTTGGAACAGGGTTGGTATCAGCCCCAGCATTTT.

This clonotype was counted ten times or more. The chain carries TRBV9 and TRBJ2-2; D ambiguous. Germline CDR1 SGDLS, CDR2 YYNGEE. This CDR3 contains 12 residues. V lost 4 bases, J lost 5 bases, and 6 bases lay in between. This CDR3 is CASSTPTGELFF. The CDR3 nucleotides are TGTGCCAGCAGCACACCGACCGGGGAGCTGTTTTTT.

This clonotype has at least ten counts. The J gene is TRBJ1-1, the V gene TRBV19, with 7 nucleotides matching TRBD1. This CDR3 is built from 15 residues. The V gene's germline CDR1 is LNHDA and CDR2 SQIVND (reference sequence). With 6 bases clipped from V and 4 bases from J, the junction kept 11 bases outside the gene matches. The CDR3 bases are TGTGCCAGTAGCCCCAGACAGGGTTTGCGCACTGAAGCTTTCTTT. This sequence encodes CASSPRQGLRTEAFF.

This clonotype has at least ten counts. The chain links TRBV12-3 or TRBV12-4 to TRBJ1-1; TRBD1 matches 7 bases. This CDR3 is built from 17 residues. V shed 4 bases and J 4 bases; nucleotides not matched to a gene: 15. The CDR3 DNA follows: TGTGCCAGCAGTTCGAACAGGGGCGCGGGTTCGGCCACTGAAGCTTTCTTT. Its protein product is CASSSNRGAGSATEAFF.

This clonotype has at least ten counts. The chain couples TRBV12-3 or TRBV12-4 to TRBJ1-6, with 7 bases fitting TRBD1. The CDR3 runs to 14 residues. The V and J ends lost 3 bases and 8 bases, in that order; junction bases with no gene match: 4. CDR3 DNA: TGTGCCAGCAGTTTTTCAGGGGGGGATTCACCCCTCCACTTT. Its protein is CASSFSGGDSPLHF.

Note on this clonotype: Being one base from a much bigger clone, this may be a read error. This sequence joins TRBV19 and TRBJ2-2, with 9 nucleotides matching TRBD2. This CDR3 has 18 residues. From germline, CDR1 is LNHDA and CDR2 SQIVND (reference sequence). The CDR3: CASSTPRASGIYSGELVF. The DNA of the CDR3 is TGTGCCAGTAGTACCCCCAGAGCTAGCGGGATCTACAGCGGGGAGCTGGTTTTT.

This clonotype was observed a few times. The chain joins TRBV28 to TRBJ1-1; 9 bases are shared with TRBD1. The V segment lost 7 bases and the J segment 2 bases; nucleotides outside the gene matches: 5. Germline V gives CDR1 MDHEN, CDR2 SYDVKM. This CDR3 is built from 14 residues. CDR3 DNA sequence: TGTGCCAGCACCATGACAGGGGGTAACACTGAAGCTTTCTTT. It translates to CASTMTGGNTEAFF.

This clonotype was counted many times. The CDR3 DNA is TGCGCCAGCAGCTTGGTGACTAGCGGGAGGAGCGGCGGGGAGCTGTTTTTT. This sequence encodes CASSLVTSGRSGGELFF. The V gene is TRBV5-1, the J gene TRBJ2-2, with TRBD2 matching over 13 bases. V lost 0 bases and J lost 7; bases outside the gene matches: 6. Germline-derived CDR1 and CDR2 are SGHRS and YFSETQ. The CDR3 loop spans 17 amino acids.

This clonotype appeared many times. V is TRBV12-5 and J is TRBJ2-7, with D unclear. CDR1 and CDR2 from the germline V gene are LGHNT and FRNRAP. V gave up 3 bases and J gave up 6 bases, with 15 bases separating them. This CDR3 is built from 14 residues. The CDR3 DNA is TGTGCTAGTGGTTTTGGCCTCACGGGTCTCGAGCAGTACTTC. As protein: CASGFGLTGLEQYF.

The chain combines TRBV19 with TRBJ2-2; D is unresolved. Deletions cut 4 bases from V and 7 bases from J, with 7 bases between. This CDR3 region has 12 residues. Germline-derived CDR1 and CDR2 are LNHDA and SQIVND (reference sequence). For the CDR3, the DNA is TGTGCCAGTAGTACCCGTCGCGGGGAGCTGTTTTTT. Translation: CASSTRRGELFF.

This clonotype showed up just a few times. The rearrangement uses TRBV24-1 and TRBJ1-1, with a tentative D call TRBD1 (6 bases). The CDR3 is 15 residues long. Germline CDR1 is KGHDR and CDR2 is SFDVKD. The V gene lost 6 bases and the J gene lost 6 bases, with 19 bases spanning the gap. CDR3 sequence (DNA): TGTGCCACCAGTCAATCGGGGGCGCAGGACCCTGAAGCTTTCTTT. Protein: CATSQSGAQDPEAFF.

This clonotype was detected ten times or more. The CDR3 region is CASSLAPLLPQHF. CDR3 DNA sequence: TGTGCCAGCAGCTTAGCACCCCTATTGCCCCAGCATTTT. The chain has TRBV7-2 and TRBJ1-5; D ambiguous. Trimming removed 0 bases from V and 9 bases from J, with 9 bases in between. The CDR3 is 13 amino acids. Looked up from germline, CDR1 is SGHTA and CDR2 is FQGNSA.

The sample holds many counts of this clonotype. The chain has TRBV6-5 and TRBJ2-5; either TRBD1 or TRBD2 may supply D (5 bases each). V lost 1 base, J lost 5 bases, and 17 bases lay in between. Germline CDR1 and CDR2: MNHEY and SVGAGI. This CDR3 has 16 residues. For the CDR3, the DNA is TGTGCCAGCAGTTACTTCCGGGGCCCTTCCGAGGAGACCCAGTACTTC. Protein sequence: CASSYFRGPSEETQYF.

There are many counts of this clonotype. The rearrangement uses TRBV15 and TRBJ2-5, with D possibly TRBD2 on 5 matching bases. Germline CDR1 and CDR2: LNHNV and YYDKDF (reference sequence). V was shortened by 11 bases and J by 2 bases, with 12 bases between the two germline ends. The CDR3 runs 12 residues. The CDR3 nucleotides are TGTGCCTCTGGACTGGGACAAGAGACCCAGTACTTC. Its protein is CASGLGQETQYF.

This clonotype appeared many times. CDR3 nucleotide sequence: TGCAGCGTTGAAGGGACAGGGGACATTCAGTACTTC. Translated: CSVEGTGDIQYF. The chain uses TRBV29-1 and TRBJ2-4; 9 bases fit TRBD1. After removal of 1 base from V and 8 bases from J, the junction contained 0 bases not matched to a gene. CDR3 length equals 12 residues. The germline gives CDR1 SQVTM, CDR2 ANQGSEA.

This clonotype has ten or more counts. A read error may explain this, as a much larger clone is one base away. The chain carries TRBV7-8 and TRBJ2-7; the D is unclear. The CDR3 has 15 residues. Germline V gene sequence: CDR1 SGHVS, CDR2 FQNEAQ. V was cut by 4 bases and J by 3 bases, with 16 bases left in between. The CDR3 sequence is CASSSLGLPRYEQYF. The CDR3 DNA reads TGTGCCAGCAGCTCGCTCGGTCTACCCCGCTACGAGCAGTACTTC. The full variable domain, in which reference TRBV7-8 and TRBJ2-7 provide the parts outside the CDR3, is GAGVSQSPRYKVAKRGQDVALRCDPISGHVSLFWYQQALGQGPEFLTYFQNEAQLDKSGLPSDRFFAERPEGSVSTLKIQRTQQEDSAVYLCASSSLGLPRYEQYFGPGTRLTVT.

This clonotype was seen many times. CDR3 region: CASSLVSSEQYF. DNA for the CDR3: TGCGCCAGCAGCTTGGTTTCCAGCGAGCAGTACTTC. The V and J genes are TRBV5-1 and TRBJ2-7, with D unclear. CDR1 is SGHRS and CDR2 is YFSETQ in the germline V gene. Trimming took off 0 bases at V and 6 bases at J, with 7 bases between the two ends. The CDR3 has 12 amino acids.

The sample holds many counts of this clonotype. V and J are TRBV6-5 and TRBJ1-1, with D perhaps TRBD1 (6 bases). The CDR3 runs 15 residues. Germline V gives CDR1 MNHEY, CDR2 SVGAGI. The V gene lost 7 bases and the J gene lost 1 base, with 16 bases spanning the gap. The CDR3 DNA follows: TGTGCCAGCATCCCCGGGGGGGCTAAGAACACTGAAGCTTTCTTT. Translated, it gives CASIPGGAKNTEAFF.

V gene TRBV27 combines with J gene TRBJ2-7, with 12 bases aligning to TRBD1. CDR3 length equals 15 residues. V trimming: 5 bases; J trimming: 5 bases; junction bases outside the gene matches: 7. Germline CDR1 is MNHEY and CDR2 is SMNVEV (reference sequence). The CDR3: CASSDTGTGGNEQYF. The CDR3 region has the DNA TGTGCCAGCAGTGACACCGGGACAGGGGGCAACGAGCAGTACTTC.

The sample holds many counts of this clonotype. The J gene is TRBJ2-3, the V gene TRBV7-3; 9 bases map to TRBD2. This CDR3 has 14 residues. The junction had 4 bases not matched to a gene; V was cut back by 5 bases and J by 4 bases. Germline CDR1 and CDR2: SGHTA and FQGTGA. The CDR3 is CASSLLAGSDTQYF. The CDR3 DNA is TGTGCCAGCAGCCTCCTAGCGGGATCAGATACGCAGTATTTT.

This clonotype has at least ten counts. The CDR3 coding sequence is TGCAGTGCTAGAGATGTGACTAGCGCTGCCAATGAGCAGTTCTTC. Protein: CSARDVTSAANEQFF. The chain employs TRBV20-1 and TRBJ2-1; 8 bases are a match to TRBD2. CDR3 size: 15 residues. Germline values: CDR1 DFQATT, CDR2 SNEGSKA (reference sequence). V lost 0 bases, J lost 6 bases, and 7 bases stayed unmatched.

In its sample, this clonotype was seen many times. The rearrangement links TRBV2 to TRBJ1-2; unclear D gene. The germline V and J ends were trimmed by 11 bases and 4 bases, with 17 bases remaining between them. The germline V gene encodes CDR1 SNHLY and CDR2 FYNNEI. The CDR3 runs to 13 residues. This chain's CDR3 is CASPWADGYGYTF. CDR3 nucleotides: TGTGCCTCACCCTGGGCGGATGGCTATGGCTACACCTTC. The full variable domain, with the rest looked up from reference TRBV2 and TRBJ1-2, is EPEVTQTPSHQVTQMGQEVILRCVPISNHLYFYWYRQILGQKVEFLVSFYNNEISEKSEIFDDQFSVERPDGSNFTLKIRSTKLEDSAMYFCASPWADGYGYTFGSGTRLTVV.

Ten or more counts support this clonotype. The chain couples TRBV12-3 or TRBV12-4 to TRBJ1-6, with 7 bases lining up with TRBD1. The CDR3 is made up of 15 amino acids. The ends lost 5 bases at V and 7 bases at J; junction bases unmatched: 8. CDR3 DNA sequence: TGTGCCAGCAGTCTACGACAGGGCCGAAATTCACCCCTCCACTTT. It codes for CASSLRQGRNSPLHF.

This clonotype was counted ten times or more. The V gene is TRBV7-9, the J gene TRBJ2-7; a possible D gene is TRBD1 (5 bases). There are 15 residues in the CDR3. CDR1 and CDR2 from the germline V gene are SEHNR and FQNEAQ (reference sequence). V lost 4 bases to trimming and J lost 3 bases, with 16 bases between them. The CDR3 DNA reads as TGTGCCAGCAGCTCCGACAGAAGCCGCCGCTACGAGCAGTACTTC. Translated, it gives CASSSDRSRRYEQYF.

V usage is TRBV28 and J usage is TRBJ1-5; 9 bases agree with TRBD1. Germline V CDR1 and CDR2: MDHEN, SYDVKM. This CDR3 region has 15 residues. The CDR3 nucleotides are TGTCACTGCCGCAAAACAGGGGGCTTTGCGCAGCCCCAGCATTTT. Its protein is CHCRKTGGFAQPQHF.

This clonotype was seen a single time. This sequence joins TRBV30 and TRBJ1-1; D gene ambiguous. The V gene lost 5 bases and the J gene lost 2 bases, with 12 bases spanning the gap. This CDR3 has 13 residues. Germline V gene data show CDR1 as GTSNPN and CDR2 as SVGIG (reference sequence). The CDR3 DNA sequence: TGTGCCTGGGCGAGTTGGGGAAACACTGAAGCTTTCTTT. It encodes CAWASWGNTEAFF.

The chain combines TRBV13 with TRBJ2-5; D may be TRBD2 (5 bases). V lost 5 bases to trimming and J lost 3 bases, with 13 bases between them. Germline loops: CDR1 PRHDT, CDR2 FYEKMQ (reference sequence). CDR3 length equals 14 residues. DNA for the CDR3: TGTGCCAGCAGCATCCGGGGTAGGAAAGAGACCCAGTACTTC. Translation gives CASSIRGRKETQYF.

This clonotype was seen ten or more times. V is TRBV24-1 and J is TRBJ2-2, with 8 bases that match TRBD2. The germline V gene has CDR1 KGHDR and CDR2 SFDVKD. Losses at the gene ends were 4 bases for V and 8 bases for J; bases not matched to a gene: 5. The CDR3 runs 14 residues. This CDR3 reads CATSDPAGEGELFF. In nucleotides, the CDR3 is TGTGCCACCAGTGACCCAGCGGGAGAAGGGGAGCTGTTTTTT.

The chain has TRBV7-2 and TRBJ2-7, with D unresolved. Germline V gene data show CDR1 as SGHTA and CDR2 as FQGNSA. This CDR3 has 13 amino acids. Trimming cost V 4 bases and J 7 bases, with 14 bases left between them. The CDR3, as DNA: TGTGCCAGCAGCTCCTATGGAGTGGGGGAGCAGTACTTC. This encodes CASSSYGVGEQYF.

As to this clonotype: Mismatch with germline at one junction end may stem from a read error. The J gene is TRBJ1-1, the V gene TRBV2; perhaps TRBD1 as D (5 bases). There are 14 residues in the CDR3. The V gene's germline CDR1 is SNHLY and CDR2 FYNNEI. CDR3 region: CASSPGTENTEAFF. CDR3 bases: TGCGCCAGCAGTCCCGGGACGGAGAACACTGAAGCTTTCTTT.